Given below is one TCR beta chain in context. This record belongs to a study of T cell changes during pregnancy in multiple sclerosis. Libraries were prepared by immunoSEQ multiplex PCR; TCRdb keeps only in-frame clonotypes and omits some of them. The repertoire includes 35,000 to 40,000 clones, around 92% of them detected once, and around 0.73% sits in the top ten. This CDR3 spans 14 amino acids. The V gene's germline CDR1 is LGHNA and CDR2 YSLEER. Trimming removed 0 bases from V and 8 bases from J, with 14 bases in between. The receptor was isolated from a female donor with multiple sclerosis, enrolled in a pregnancy study. The J gene is TRBJ2-7, the V gene TRBV4-3; tentative D call: TRBD1 (6 bases). The sample in question was CD4+ T cells from peripheral blood mononuclear cells, obtained in the third trimester of pregnancy. The CDR3 DNA reads TGCGCCAGCAGCCAAGATTATCAGGGGCGACAGCAGTACTTC. This gives the protein CASSQDYQGRQQYF.